This paragraph covers one T cell receptor beta chain sequence. Antigen: not known. Data came from immunoSEQ multiplex PCR; TCRdb stores just in-frame clones and leaves some out. Of 150,000 or so clones detected, approximately 90% appear once; the ten largest clones hold about 1.9%. This entry belongs to a study of T cell responses to AZD1222 COVID-19 vaccine. Overall study: Pooled together were second doses at about 4 or about 12 weeks. Findings and limits, study-wide: Donors were chiefly white British, with a greater number of females, and clonal diversity was perhaps underestimated.

Specimen: peripheral blood, collected on day 0 of AZD1222 vaccination. The receptor was isolated from an adult in good health.

CDR3 nucleotides: TGTGCCATCAGTGAGTCCGGCGGGCGCACCTACGAGCAGTACTTC. As protein: CAISESGGRTYEQYF. V and J are TRBV10-3 and TRBJ2-7; possible D gene TRBD2, 5 bases. This CDR3 comprises 15 residues. Germline values: CDR1 ENHRY, CDR2 SYGVKD. The V and J ends lost 0 bases and 2 bases respectively, with 11 bases between them.